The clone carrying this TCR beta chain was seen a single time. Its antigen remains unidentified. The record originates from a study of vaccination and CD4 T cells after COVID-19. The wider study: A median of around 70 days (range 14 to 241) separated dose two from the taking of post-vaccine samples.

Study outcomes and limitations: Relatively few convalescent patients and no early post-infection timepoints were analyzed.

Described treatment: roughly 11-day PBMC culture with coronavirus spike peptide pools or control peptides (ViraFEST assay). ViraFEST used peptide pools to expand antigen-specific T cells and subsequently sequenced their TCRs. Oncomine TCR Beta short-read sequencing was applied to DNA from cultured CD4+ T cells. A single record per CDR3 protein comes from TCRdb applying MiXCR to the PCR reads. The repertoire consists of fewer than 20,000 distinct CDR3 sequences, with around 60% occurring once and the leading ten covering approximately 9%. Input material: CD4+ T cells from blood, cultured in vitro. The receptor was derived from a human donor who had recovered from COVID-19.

The DNA of the CDR3 is TGTGCCAGCAGGCAGACAGGGTTGGTTAATGGCTACACCTTC. It translates to CASRQTGLVNGYTF. V usage is TRBV28 and J usage is TRBJ1-2; 7 nucleotides line up with TRBD1. This CDR3 is 14 amino acids long. Germline CDR1 is MDHEN and CDR2 is SYDVKM. V lost 6 bases and J lost 6; bases outside the gene matches: 10.